A selection of T cell receptor beta chains follows, all from one sample in a study of T cells after yellow fever vaccination. TCRdb re-called the 5' RACE reads with MiXCR, one entry per CDR3 protein. In the table there are about 260,000 distinct CDR3 sequences, about 5% of which are singletons. The sample consisted of CD4+ T cells sorted from PBMCs, taken on the day of the yellow fever booster vaccination. Receptors were obtained from a man younger than 30 who received the YFV17D yellow fever vaccine. Each CDR3 is given with its conserved first and last residue. D genes are given only for firm matches. Part of the rows lack a size; the others show once, few, many or a class for expanded clones.

j_gene	d_gene	v_gene	abundance	CDR3aa	CDR3nt
TRBJ2-3	TRBD1	TRBV5-6	few	CASSLARQGTYTDTQYF	TGTGCCAGCAGCTTGGCCCGACAGGGTACTTACACAGATACGCAGTATTTT
TRBJ1-1	-	TRBV20-1	many	CSARVGAGNTEAFF	TGCAGTGCTAGAGTCGGGGCTGGGAACACTGAAGCTTTCTTT
TRBJ1-1	TRBD1	TRBV29-1	few	CSVEGQGSTEAFF	TGCAGCGTTGAGGGACAGGGTTCCACTGAAGCTTTCTTT
TRBJ1-2	-	TRBV24-1	few	CATSPGRQWDGYTF	TGTGCCACCAGTCCAGGGAGACAGTGGGATGGCTACACCTTC
TRBJ1-2	-	TRBV9	-	CASSAGDRGYTF	TGTGCCAGCAGCGCAGGGGATCGTGGCTACACCTTC
TRBJ2-5	-	TRBV20-1	few	CSARDVSKETQYF	TGCAGTGCTAGAGATGTCAGTAAAGAGACCCAGTACTTC
TRBJ1-2	-	TRBV18	-	CASSPVGQNYGYTF	TGTGCCAGCTCACCGGTTGGACAGAACTATGGCTACACCTTC
TRBJ2-3	-	TRBV7-2	-	CASSLSQGRDTQYF	TGTGCCAGCAGCTTGAGCCAGGGAAGGGATACGCAGTATTTT
TRBJ1-1	-	TRBV5-1	many	CASSDPGKAAFF	TGCGCCAGCAGCGATCCAGGGAAGGCAGCTTTCTTT
TRBJ1-1	-	TRBV5-4	few	CASSFTNQDTEAFF	TGTGCCAGCAGCTTTACAAATCAGGACACTGAAGCTTTCTTT
TRBJ2-5	-	TRBV7-2	-	CASSWGGGQETQYF	TGTGCCAGCAGCTGGGGAGGGGGTCAAGAGACCCAGTACTTC
TRBJ2-3	-	TRBV5-4	many	CASSLGSPDTQYF	TGTGCCAGCAGCCTCGGGAGCCCGGATACGCAGTATTTT
TRBJ1-5	-	TRBV7-2	-	CASSLGNGASGQPQHF	TGTGCCAGCAGCTTAGGAAACGGGGCCTCGGGTCAGCCCCAGCATTTT
TRBJ2-2	-	TRBV7-3	few	CASSLRGDAGELFF	TGTGCCAGCAGCTTAAGGGGTGACGCCGGGGAGCTGTTTTTT
TRBJ2-3	TRBD2	TRBV7-2	many	CASSYTRGGPDTQYF	TGTGCCAGCAGCTATACGCGGGGGGGCCCGGATACGCAGTATTTT
TRBJ1-2	TRBD1	TRBV12-3/TRBV12-4	few	CASSFGDRDDNYGYTF	TGTGCCAGCAGTTTCGGGGACAGGGATGATAACTATGGCTACACCTTC
TRBJ2-3	TRBD2	TRBV12-3/TRBV12-4	few	CASSLSSGAVTDTQYF	TGTGCCAGCAGTTTATCCAGCGGGGCCGTCACAGATACGCAGTATTTT
TRBJ1-4	-	TRBV7-2	many	CASSGYGSTNEKLFF	TGTGCCAGCAGCGGATACGGATCAACTAATGAAAAACTGTTTTTT
TRBJ2-1	TRBD1	TRBV5-1	few	CASSSWTGKSSYNEQFF	TGCGCCAGCAGCTCATGGACAGGGAAAAGCTCCTACAATGAGCAGTTCTTC
TRBJ1-1	TRBD1	TRBV7-2	many	CASSLALIAGGNTEAFF	TGTGCCAGCAGCTTAGCGCTAATAGCAGGGGGGAACACTGAAGCTTTCTTT
TRBJ2-2	TRBD2	TRBV7-7	few	CASSPSLAGTGELFF	TGTGCCAGCAGCCCTTCCTTAGCGGGGACCGGGGAGCTGTTTTTT
TRBJ1-5	-	TRBV19	few	CASSFALGGGSRQPQHF	TGTGCCAGTAGCTTTGCCCTCGGAGGAGGGTCCCGTCAGCCCCAGCATTTT
TRBJ1-5	-	TRBV6-5	-	CASSSQGKPQHF	TGTGCCAGCAGTTCTCAGGGCAAGCCCCAGCATTTT
TRBJ1-5	-	TRBV7-4	few	CASSFRGNWGNQPQHF	TGTGCCAGCAGCTTCCGGGGGAATTGGGGCAATCAGCCCCAGCATTTT
TRBJ2-5	-	TRBV7-2	-	CASSPVMRGQYF	TGTGCCAGCAGCCCGGTTATGAGGGGCCAGTACTTC
TRBJ2-5	-	TRBV24-1	-	CATSALARETQYF	TGTGCCACCAGTGCGCTAGCTCGAGAGACCCAGTACTTC
TRBJ2-4	TRBD1	TRBV5-5	many	CASNSPGTGKSKNIQYF	TGTGCCAGCAACTCACCCGGGACAGGGAAGTCCAAAAACATTCAGTACTTC
TRBJ1-3	-	TRBV20-1	few	CSARDPTFTDSSGNTIYF	TGCAGTGCTAGAGACCCAACTTTCACGGATAGCTCTGGAAACACCATATATTTT
TRBJ2-3	-	TRBV2	few	CASSVRDTQYF	TGTGCCAGCAGTGTTCGAGATACGCAGTATTTT
TRBJ1-1	-	TRBV11-1	few	CASSLPRPEAFF	TGTGCCAGCAGCTTACCGAGGCCTGAAGCTTTCTTT
TRBJ2-3	-	TRBV4-3	-	CASSQNSGPGTDTQYF	TGCGCCAGCAGCCAAAATTCTGGACCAGGCACAGATACGCAGTATTTT
TRBJ1-5	-	TRBV6-1	medium-sized	CASSGGRSLGRPQHF	TGTGCCAGCAGTGGCGGCCGCTCGCTTGGGCGGCCCCAGCATTTT
TRBJ1-5	-	TRBV7-2	few	CASSFNFLGNQPQHF	TGTGCCAGCAGCTTCAACTTTTTGGGGAATCAGCCCCAGCATTTT
TRBJ1-1	TRBD1	TRBV13	-	CASSRRTGGINTEAFF	TGTGCCAGCAGCCGCCGGACAGGGGGCATCAACACTGAAGCTTTCTTT
TRBJ1-2	-	TRBV30	few	CAWGTGNYGYTF	TGTGCCTGGGGGACGGGGAACTATGGCTACACCTTC
TRBJ2-7	TRBD1	TRBV6-1	few	CASRGQGSPYEQYF	TGTGCCAGCAGGGGACAGGGTAGTCCCTACGAGCAGTACTTC
TRBJ1-1	-	TRBV5-1	few	CASSLGGSFNTEAFF	TGCGCCAGCAGCCTGGGGGGCAGTTTTAACACTGAAGCTTTCTTT
TRBJ2-3	-	TRBV20-1	-	CSAGTRELGRDTQYF	TGCAGTGCCGGGACCCGGGAGTTAGGGAGAGATACGCAGTATTTT
TRBJ1-1	TRBD1	TRBV6-1	-	CASSDLQGVLVAFF	TGTGCCAGCAGTGACTTACAGGGGGTGTTAGTAGCTTTCTTT
TRBJ1-5	-	TRBV5-1	many	CASSRGGDLYQPQHF	TGCGCCAGCAGTCGGGGGGGCGACCTATATCAGCCCCAGCATTTT
TRBJ1-1	-	TRBV5-1	few	CASSQTVDTEAFF	TGCGCCAGCAGCCAAACGGTCGACACTGAAGCTTTCTTT
TRBJ2-7	-	TRBV3-1	few	CASSQERLGRPYEQYF	TGTGCCAGCAGCCAAGAAAGGCTTGGACGCCCCTACGAGCAGTACTTC